The subject of this entry is one TCR beta chain. Profiling relied on immunoSEQ multiplex PCR, and the TCRdb table lists in-frame clones only, not all of them. This table holds roughly 350,000 clones, approximately 88% found once. The data are from a study of blood T cell repertoires in COVID-19. From germline, CDR1 is LNHDA and CDR2 SQIVND (reference sequence). V was shortened by 3 bases and J by 0 bases, with 9 bases between the two germline ends. The CDR3 has 15 amino acids. Sequencing input: peripheral blood. The origin of this receptor is a woman aged 45-65 years with active or convalescent COVID-19. The rearrangement joins TRBV19 to TRBJ2-1, with a possible D match to TRBD2 (6 bases). The CDR3 bases are TGTGCCAGTAGTATGGATAGCGGCTCCTACAATGAGCAGTTCTTC. Its protein product is CASSMDSGSYNEQFF.